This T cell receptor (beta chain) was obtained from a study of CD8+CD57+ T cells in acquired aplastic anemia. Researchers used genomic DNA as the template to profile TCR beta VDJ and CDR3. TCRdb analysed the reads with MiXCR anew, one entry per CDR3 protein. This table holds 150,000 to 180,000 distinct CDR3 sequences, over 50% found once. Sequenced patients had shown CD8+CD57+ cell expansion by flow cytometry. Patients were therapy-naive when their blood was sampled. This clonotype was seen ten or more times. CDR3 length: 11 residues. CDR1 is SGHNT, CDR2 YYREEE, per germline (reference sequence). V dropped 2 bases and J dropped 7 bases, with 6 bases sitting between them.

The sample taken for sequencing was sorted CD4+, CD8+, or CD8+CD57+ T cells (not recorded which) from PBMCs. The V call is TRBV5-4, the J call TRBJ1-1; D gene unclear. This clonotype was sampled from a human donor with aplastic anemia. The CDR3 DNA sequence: TGTGCCAGCAGCTTAAGTGGTGAAGCTTTCTTT. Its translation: CASSLSGEAFF.